These T cell receptor beta chains were read from a single sample in a study of T cell responses to AZD1222 COVID-19 vaccine. Sequencing used immunoSEQ multiplex PCR; TCRdb keeps in-frame clones, though not all of them. Of about 120,000 clones in the sample, approximately 90% were seen once. Sequencing used peripheral blood, obtained 28 days after the second AZD1222 dose. These receptors were obtained from an adult who received the AZD1222 COVID-19 vaccine. Each CDR3 is given with its conserved first and last residue. Each record gives: CDR3 DNA, CDR3 protein, V gene, D gene, J gene, clone size. D genes are given only for firm matches. A row's size may be missing; if present it is once, few, many or a size class.

CDR3nt: TGTGCCAGCAGGGGGGGCGCAGTCTCCTATAATTCACCCCTCCACTTT; CDR3aa: CASRGGAVSYNSPLHF; v_gene: TRBV11-2; d_gene: -; j_gene: TRBJ1-6; abundance: -
CDR3nt: TGTGCCAGCAGCCTTGCATTGGGGCGCGAAAAACTGTTTTTT; CDR3aa: CASSLALGREKLFF; v_gene: TRBV7-9; d_gene: -; j_gene: TRBJ1-4; abundance: -
CDR3nt: TGTGCCAGCAGCCGAACAAGGACGCTTCCTCAAGGTTTT; CDR3aa: CASSRTRTLPQGF; v_gene: TRBV5-8; d_gene: -; j_gene: TRBJ2-3; abundance: -
CDR3nt: TGTGCCAGCAGTAGGGCCGCCGAAGGGGAGACCCAGTACTTC; CDR3aa: CASSRAAEGETQYF; v_gene: TRBV25-1; d_gene: -; j_gene: TRBJ2-5; abundance: -
CDR3nt: TGCGCCAGCAGCCATGACGGAGGGGCGGCTGGAAACACCATATATTTT; CDR3aa: CASSHDGGAAGNTIYF; v_gene: TRBV4-3; d_gene: -; j_gene: TRBJ1-3; abundance: -
CDR3nt: TGCAGCGTTGAAGGGGTCAGCACAGATACGCAGTATTTT; CDR3aa: CSVEGVSTDTQYF; v_gene: TRBV29-1; d_gene: -; j_gene: TRBJ2-3; abundance: -
CDR3nt: TGCGCCAGCAGCTTGGCAACGGGGCAGCCCCAGCATTTT; CDR3aa: CASSLATGQPQHF; v_gene: TRBV5-1; d_gene: -; j_gene: TRBJ1-5; abundance: -
CDR3nt: TGTGCCAGCAGCGTCAGAAGGGACCCCGCGGGCTATGAGCAGTTCTTC; CDR3aa: CASSVRRDPAGYEQFF; v_gene: TRBV9; d_gene: -; j_gene: TRBJ2-1; abundance: -
CDR3nt: TGTGCCAGCAGCTTAGGGGGTGGTAATTCACCCCTCCACTTT; CDR3aa: CASSLGGGNSPLHF; v_gene: TRBV7-3; d_gene: -; j_gene: TRBJ1-6; abundance: -
CDR3nt: TGTGCCAGCAGCCCCCTCGGGGACCAGGGCGAAAAACTGTTTTTT; CDR3aa: CASSPLGDQGEKLFF; v_gene: TRBV28; d_gene: -; j_gene: TRBJ1-4; abundance: -
CDR3nt: TGCAGCGTTAAGGGAACAGATACGCAGTATTTT; CDR3aa: CSVKGTDTQYF; v_gene: TRBV29-1; d_gene: -; j_gene: TRBJ2-3; abundance: -
CDR3nt: TGTGCCAGCAGTAGAGGGGTTGACTATGGCTACACCTTC; CDR3aa: CASSRGVDYGYTF; v_gene: TRBV11-2; d_gene: -; j_gene: TRBJ1-2; abundance: -
CDR3nt: TGTGCTAGTGGTTTTGGGAGAGTCCAAGAGACCCAGTACTTC; CDR3aa: CASGFGRVQETQYF; v_gene: TRBV12-5; d_gene: -; j_gene: TRBJ2-5; abundance: once
CDR3nt: TGTGCCAGCAGCCCTTCTAACCGGGACAGGGTCTATGGCTACACCTTC; CDR3aa: CASSPSNRDRVYGYTF; v_gene: TRBV7-8; d_gene: TRBD1; j_gene: TRBJ1-2; abundance: -
CDR3nt: TGCGCCAGCAGCCCCGGCGGGGTGGGTGGCTACACCTTC; CDR3aa: CASSPGGVGGYTF; v_gene: TRBV5-1; d_gene: -; j_gene: TRBJ1-2; abundance: -
CDR3nt: TGTGCCAGCAGTCCCGGGGACAGAGGAGCTTTCTTT; CDR3aa: CASSPGDRGAFF; v_gene: TRBV12-3/TRBV12-4; d_gene: TRBD1; j_gene: TRBJ1-1; abundance: -
CDR3nt: TGTGCCAGTAGTGCTCGGGACAGGGGGTGGACTGAAGCTTTCTTT; CDR3aa: CASSARDRGWTEAFF; v_gene: TRBV19; d_gene: TRBD1; j_gene: TRBJ1-1; abundance: -
CDR3nt: TGTGCCAGCAGCTTTTCACAGGCCAAAAACATTCAGTACTTC; CDR3aa: CASSFSQAKNIQYF; v_gene: TRBV7-2; d_gene: -; j_gene: TRBJ2-4; abundance: -
CDR3nt: TGTGCCAGCTCACCACCGAGTACCACCCAAGAGACCCAGTACTTC; CDR3aa: CASSPPSTTQETQYF; v_gene: TRBV18; d_gene: -; j_gene: TRBJ2-5; abundance: -
CDR3nt: TGTGCCAGCAGTCTCCTACAGGGGGCGCGATACTATGGCTACACCTTC; CDR3aa: CASSLLQGARYYGYTF; v_gene: TRBV28; d_gene: TRBD1; j_gene: TRBJ1-2; abundance: -
CDR3nt: TGTGCCAGCTCACCACAGGGACAGGGGGCCCCAGATACGCAGTATTTT; CDR3aa: CASSPQGQGAPDTQYF; v_gene: TRBV18; d_gene: TRBD1; j_gene: TRBJ2-3; abundance: -
CDR3nt: TGTGCCAGCTCACCATGGGGAGATAGCAATCAGCCCCAGCATTTT; CDR3aa: CASSPWGDSNQPQHF; v_gene: TRBV18; d_gene: -; j_gene: TRBJ1-5; abundance: -
CDR3nt: TGTGCCAGCAGGGGACCGGGACTGAGTAATGAAAAACTGTTTTTT; CDR3aa: CASRGPGLSNEKLFF; v_gene: TRBV27; d_gene: -; j_gene: TRBJ1-4; abundance: -
CDR3nt: TGTGCCGCAGATCGGCCAAATGGCTACACCTTC; CDR3aa: CAADRPNGYTF; v_gene: TRBV25-1; d_gene: -; j_gene: TRBJ1-2; abundance: -
CDR3nt: TGCAGCGTTGATCTAGGACCCAATTCACCCCTCCACTTT; CDR3aa: CSVDLGPNSPLHF; v_gene: TRBV29-1; d_gene: -; j_gene: TRBJ1-6; abundance: -
CDR3nt: TGTGCCAGTAGTATAGAGGCCGCCAGAATGAACACTGAAGCTTTCTTT; CDR3aa: CASSIEAARMNTEAFF; v_gene: TRBV19; d_gene: -; j_gene: TRBJ1-1; abundance: -
CDR3nt: TGTGCCAGTAGTGAACAGGTCGAAGAGACCCAGTACTTC; CDR3aa: CASSEQVEETQYF; v_gene: TRBV19; d_gene: -; j_gene: TRBJ2-5; abundance: -
CDR3nt: TGTGCCAGCAGCTTAGGCCGGGAGAGACCGTGGGAGCAGTACTTC; CDR3aa: CASSLGRERPWEQYF; v_gene: TRBV7-2; d_gene: -; j_gene: TRBJ2-7; abundance: -
CDR3nt: TGTGCCAGCGTTCCGGGCACAGGGGCCGAAAAACTGTTTTTT; CDR3aa: CASVPGTGAEKLFF; v_gene: TRBV4-2; d_gene: TRBD1; j_gene: TRBJ1-4; abundance: few